The 8 T cell receptor beta chains reported below all come from one sample, sequenced in a study of T cells in Graves' hyperthyroidism and ophthalmopathy. Using RNA transcripts as the source, TCR beta CDR3 regions were amplified. During a first-round RT-PCR of the TCR CDR3, the HTBI primer set was used. From the multiplex PCR reads, TCRdb called clonotypes with MiXCR, one entry per CDR3 protein. There are more than 500,000 distinct CDR3 sequences in the sample; 40% to 55% occur only once, and about 45% lies in the top ten. The sequenced sample was peripheral blood or thyroid tissue (not recorded which). Source of these receptors: an adult woman with Graves' disease, either hyperthyroidism or ophthalmopathy (not recorded which).

This clonotype has only a few counts. The chain uses TRBV20-1 and TRBJ2-7; unclear D gene. Germline CDR1 is DFQATT and CDR2 is SNEGSKA (reference sequence). V lost 1 base, J lost 6 bases, and 13 bases lay in between. The CDR3 sequence is 13 residues long. The CDR3 protein is CSARAWPLPEQYF. The CDR3 DNA reads TGCAGTGCTAGAGCTTGGCCCCTCCCCGAGCAGTACTTC.

This clonotype was seen many times. The V call is TRBV4-1, the J call TRBJ1-1, with D unclear. Per germline, CDR1 MGHRA and CDR2 YSYEKL. CDR3 size: 13 residues. Trimming left V 6 bases short and J 1 base short, with 9 bases between. The CDR3 loop reads CASRTISNTEAFF. The CDR3 bases are TGCGCCAGCAGGACTATCTCGAACACTGAAGCTTTCTTT.

The chain links TRBV7-3 to TRBJ1-1, with D perhaps matching TRBD1 (6 bases). Trimming cost V 3 bases and J 4 bases, with 12 bases left between them. The CDR3 runs 14 residues. Germline CDR1 reads SGHTA; CDR2 reads FQGTGA. CDR3 nucleotide sequence: TGTGCCAGCAGCTTGGACAGAAGTCGCACTGAAGCTTTCTTT. Translating gives CASSLDRSRTEAFF.

The CDR3 is CASSAKRGNEKLFF. The CDR3 DNA reads as TGTGCCAGCAGCGCTAAGCGGGGTAATGAAAAACTGTTTTTT. The chain is built from TRBV9 and TRBJ1-4; D gene ambiguous. V lost 3 bases to trimming and J lost 4 bases, with 10 bases between them. The CDR3 has 14 residues. Germline CDR1 SGDLS, CDR2 YYNGEE.

In this sample, this clonotype turned up many times. The gene calls are TRBV29-1 and TRBJ1-1, with D tentatively TRBD1 (6 bases). The CDR3 has 14 residues. From germline, CDR1 is SQVTM and CDR2 ANQGSEA. Trimming cost V 7 bases and J 1 base, with 16 bases left between them. CDR3 sequence: CSGNRGATNTEAFF. The CDR3 DNA reads as TGCAGCGGAAATAGGGGGGCCACGAACACTGAAGCTTTCTTT.

In this sample, this clonotype turned up a few times. The chain links TRBV15 to TRBJ1-4, with 7 bases that match TRBD1. Unmatched junction bases numbered 7, after V lost 3 bases and J lost 6 bases. The CDR3 is 15 residues long. Germline CDR1 reads LNHNV; CDR2 reads YYDKDF (reference sequence). Written as DNA, the CDR3 is TGTGCCACCAGCAGGGAGACAGGGAGAGATGAAAAACTGTTTTTT. Amino acids: CATSRETGRDEKLFF. Together with reference TRBV15 and TRBJ1-4, the CDR3 gives the full variable domain: DAMVIQNPRYQVTQFGKPVTLSCSQTLNHNVMYWYQQKSSQAPKLLFHYYDKDFNNEADTPDNFQSRRPNTSFCFLDIRSPGLGDTAMYLCATSRETGRDEKLFFGSGTQLSVL.

There are many counts of this clonotype. The gene calls are TRBV6-1 and TRBJ1-5; D gene uncertain. The V end lost 7 bases, the J end lost 0 bases, and 16 bases lay between the germline ends. Germline CDR1 reads MNHNS; CDR2 reads SASEGT. The CDR3 spans 16 residues. The CDR3 loop is CASTIETDYSNQPQHF. DNA of the CDR3: TGTGCCAGCACTATTGAGACCGACTATAGCAATCAGCCCCAGCATTTT.

In DNA, the CDR3 is TGTGCCAGCAGTTTTAGGGGGGAAACTCCCTATGGCTACACCTTC. This encodes CASSFRGETPYGYTF. The chain is built from TRBV6-5 and TRBJ1-2; D is possibly TRBD1 (6 bases). CDR3 size: 15 residues. V was trimmed by 4 bases and J by 4 bases, leaving 16 bases between them. CDR1 is MNHEY, CDR2 SVGAGI, per germline.